This T cell receptor beta chain was recorded in a study of blood T cell repertoires in COVID-19. On the study more broadly: Material from acute and convalescent COVID-19 was sourced from the United States, Italy and Spain. Sample material is recorded as cDNA or gDNA derived from T cells, B-cell-depleted T cells, or PBMCs.

V gave up 7 bases and J gave up 5 bases; unmatched junction bases: 10. Germline CDR1 and CDR2: GTSNPN and SVGIG (reference sequence). The CDR3 loop spans 13 amino acids. In the authors' workflow: Using reference gene primer amplification, nucleated cell counts were estimated. Sequenced by immunoSEQ multiplex PCR; TCRdb stores in-frame clones only, minus some. D and trimming were read from the DNA, whereas the V and J calls and clone size are those reported in that table. The sample includes some 130,000 clones, 75% to 90% of them seen just once. Sequencing input: peripheral blood. This chain uses TRBV30 with TRBJ1-1, with 7 bases aligning to TRBD1. The sequence was obtained from a human donor in a cohort sampled during active COVID-19. The CDR3 DNA follows: TGTGCCTCCAAGACAGGGATGGGGACTGAAGCTTTCTTT. Its translation: CASKTGMGTEAFF.